These 24 T cell receptor beta chains came from one sample sequenced in a study of blood T cells in healthy people across ages. Next came a second PCR, run for about 6 to 12 cycles, which used a sample-barcoded 5' primer along with a J-beta primer mix. TCRdb recomputed calls from the 5' RACE reads with MiXCR, one row per CDR3 protein. The top ten hold less than 0.75% of the sample, which has around 990,000 distinct CDR3 sequences, roughly a quarter seen once. This same sample was also taken into another study, of T cells of mothers and their children.

The sequenced sample was blood. The receptors originated from a girl aged 2-10 years in good health.

The gene calls are TRBV20-1 and TRBJ1-5; 8 bases align to TRBD1. The CDR3 totals 13 residues. Unmatched junction bases numbered 2, after V lost 2 bases and J lost 5 bases. Germline assignment: CDR1 DFQATT and CDR2 SNEGSKA (reference sequence). This CDR3 reads CSARLTGDQPQHF. Written as DNA, the CDR3 is TGCAGTGCTAGATTGACAGGGGATCAGCCCCAGCATTTT.

The chain is built from TRBV9 and TRBJ1-2; no clear D. With 0 bases removed from V and 4 bases from J, the gap between germline ends came to 10 bases. Germline CDR1 SGDLS, CDR2 YYNGEE. The CDR3 is 14 amino acids. This CDR3 reads CASSVGVSSYGYTF. CDR3 DNA: TGTGCCAGCAGCGTAGGGGTGTCTTCCTATGGCTACACCTTC.

This clonotype was counted only a few times. The chain employs TRBV7-9 and TRBJ1-3; 9 positions match TRBD1. The germline V gene encodes CDR1 SEHNR and CDR2 FQNEAQ (reference sequence). The CDR3 covers 15 residues. After removal of 5 bases from V and 4 bases from J, the junction contained 6 bases not matched to a gene. The CDR3 spells CASSGDREKGNTIYF. As DNA, the CDR3 is TGTGCCAGCAGCGGGGACAGGGAAAAGGGAAACACCATATATTTT.

There are a few counts of this clonotype. The chain couples TRBV29-1 to TRBJ1-2, with no clear D. Germline V gene data show CDR1 as SQVTM and CDR2 as ANQGSEA. CDR3 size: 14 residues. Trimming stripped 0 bases from V and 2 bases from J, with 10 bases between. CDR3: CSVEESDPNYGYTF. The DNA for the CDR3 is TGCAGCGTTGAAGAGAGCGACCCCAACTATGGCTACACCTTC. Variable domain in full (rest from reference TRBV29-1 and TRBJ1-2): SAVISQKPSRDICQRGTSLTIQCQVDSQVTMMFWYRQQPGQSLTLIATANQGSEATYESGFVIDKFPISRPNLTFSTLTVSNMSPEDSSIYLCSVEESDPNYGYTFGSGTRLTVV.

This clonotype was observed a few times. CDR3 DNA: TGCAGTGCTACGATCCCATGGGGGGAGCAGTACTTC. Its translation is CSATIPWGEQYF. The chain employs TRBV20-1 and TRBJ2-7, with D perhaps assigned TRBD1 or TRBD2 (5 bases each). The ends were cut back, 4 bases at V and 7 bases at J, with 14 bases in the middle. This CDR3 spans 12 amino acids. From germline, CDR1 is DFQATT and CDR2 SNEGSKA (reference sequence).

This clonotype was detected only a few times. V is TRBV29-1 and J is TRBJ1-2; 7 nucleotides agree with TRBD1. This CDR3 comprises 12 residues. The germline V gene has CDR1 SQVTM and CDR2 ANQGSEA. The J segment lost 2 bases and the V segment lost 8 bases, leaving 5 bases of the junction unmatched. CDR3 DNA: TGCAGCTTTTCGACAGGGAACTATGGCTACACCTTC. Translated, it gives CSFSTGNYGYTF.

V is TRBV29-1 and J is TRBJ2-5, with 9 bases lining up with TRBD1. Gene TRBJ2-7 matches the end of the DNA better, so the J call may be wrong. The CDR3 totals 13 residues. The germline gives CDR1 SQVTM, CDR2 ANQGSEA. The CDR3 nucleotides are TGCAGCGTGGGGGGACAGGGTTCGCTCGAGCAGTACTTC. The encoded protein is CSVGGQGSLEQYF.

This sequence joins TRBV12-3 or TRBV12-4 and TRBJ1-2; D gene uncertain. The CDR3 extends over 16 amino acids. V lost 7 bases to trimming and J lost 1 base, with 19 bases between them. DNA for the CDR3: TGTGCCAGCAATCCTTCCCCCGTCGGATTTAACTATGGCTACACCTTC. It is translated as CASNPSPVGFNYGYTF.

The rearrangement uses TRBV20-1 and TRBJ2-4, with TRBD1 matching over 7 bases. Unmatched junction bases numbered 6, after V lost 3 bases and J lost 10 bases. This CDR3 is built from 12 residues. Germline assignment: CDR1 DFQATT and CDR2 SNEGSKA (reference sequence). The CDR3 DNA sequence: TGCAGTGCTAGTGCAGGGGGAAGTATTCAGTACTTC. Translating gives CSASAGGSIQYF.

V and J are TRBV6-6 and TRBJ2-1, with 8 bases fitting TRBD1. J lost 3 bases, V lost 10 bases, and 5 bases had no gene match. The CDR3 runs to 13 residues. Germline V gene sequence: CDR1 MNHNY, CDR2 SVGAGI (reference sequence). The CDR3 DNA reads as TGTGCCACTTGGACAGGGTACTACAATGAGCAGTTCTTC. It yields the protein CATWTGYYNEQFF.

Only one count was recorded for this clonotype. V is TRBV5-1 and J is TRBJ2-3; 7 bases map to TRBD1. The CDR3 consists of 15 residues. Per germline, CDR1 SGHRS and CDR2 YFSETQ. The junction had 6 bases not matched to a gene; V was cut back by 4 bases and J by 1 base. The chain's CDR3 is CASSDGQGGTDTQYF. CDR3 DNA: TGCGCCAGCAGCGATGGTCAGGGGGGCACAGATACGCAGTATTTT.

On this clonotype: One junction end does not reproduce the germline sequence, and a read error may be involved. The rearrangement links TRBV29-1 to TRBJ2-1; D uncertain. Germline CDR1 is SQVTM and CDR2 is ANQGSEA. The CDR3 runs to 12 residues. The CDR3 region is CSVLIPYSEQFF. In nucleotides, the CDR3 is TGCAGCGTTTTAATTCCCTACAGTGAGCAGTTCTTC.

The chain has TRBV20-1 and TRBJ1-1, with D uncertain. Germline V gives CDR1 DFQATT, CDR2 SNEGSKA (reference sequence). V gave up 3 bases and J gave up 0 bases, with 8 bases separating them. There are 13 residues in the CDR3. The CDR3 DNA sequence: TGCAGTGCTAGTGCAGTGTTGAACACTGAAGCTTTCTTT. Translated: CSASAVLNTEAFF.

The chain has TRBV20-1 and TRBJ2-5, with 12 bases fitting TRBD2. The length of the CDR3 is 16 residues. Trimming cost V 5 bases and J 8 bases; bases outside gene matches: 15. Germline CDR1 DFQATT, CDR2 SNEGSKA (reference sequence). CDR3 nucleotides: TGCAGTGCTTACGACCGCTCTAGCGGGGGGGTCTACACCCAGTACTTC. Its protein product is CSAYDRSSGGVYTQYF.

This clonotype occurred a few times. This chain connects TRBV7-2 to TRBJ2-5; 10 bases match TRBD2. Germline V gene lookup returns CDR1 SGHTA and CDR2 FQGNSA. V was pared by 2 bases and J by 8 bases, with 8 bases of the junction left unmatched. The CDR3 covers 15 residues. CDR3 in DNA: TGTGCCAGCAGCTTATCCACTAGCGGGGCTGAAACCCAGTACTTC. Translated: CASSLSTSGAETQYF. Combining the CDR3 with reference TRBV7-2 and TRBJ2-5 gives the whole variable domain GAGVSQSPSNKVTEKGKDVELRCDPISGHTALYWYRQSLGQGLEFLIYFQGNSAPDKSGLPSDRFSAERTGGSVSTLTIQRTQQEDSAVYLCASSLSTSGAETQYFGPGTRLLVL.

The chain links TRBV29-1 to TRBJ2-1, with 8 bases fitting TRBD2. The DNA end is more similar to TRBJ2-5, so the J call may be wrong. CDR1 SQVTM and CDR2 ANQGSEA come from the germline V gene. The CDR3 runs 12 residues. The CDR3 nucleotides are TGCAGCGTTTGGACTAGCATCCAGACCCAGTACTTC. The encoded protein is CSVWTSIQTQYF.

V usage is TRBV19 and J usage is TRBJ2-7; 8 nucleotides agree with TRBD1. Germline CDR1 LNHDA, CDR2 SQIVND (reference sequence). V shed 3 bases, J shed 2 bases, and the junction held 12 bases outside the gene matches. The CDR3 length is 17 residues. This CDR3 is CASSMRQGARSTYEQYF. The CDR3 bases are TGTGCCAGTAGTATGCGGCAGGGGGCGAGGTCTACCTACGAGCAGTACTTC.

The genes are TRBV20-1 and TRBJ2-7, with 12 nucleotides matching TRBD1. The CDR3 length is 14 residues. With V trimmed by 5 bases and J by 4 bases, 6 bases remained unmatched. CDR1 is DFQATT, CDR2 SNEGSKA, per germline (reference sequence). The CDR3 loop reads CSAGGTGGSYEQYF. CDR3 DNA: TGCAGTGCTGGAGGGACAGGGGGCTCGTACGAGCAGTACTTC.

This clonotype was detected only a few times. The chain links TRBV27 to TRBJ2-7, with 9 positions matching TRBD1. Germline values: CDR1 MNHEY, CDR2 SMNVEV (reference sequence). The CDR3 spans 15 residues. Germline trimming cut 5 bases from V and 5 bases from J; bases unmatched to any gene: 10. Here the CDR3 reads CASSQAGQGIDEQYF. As DNA, the CDR3 is TGTGCCAGCAGTCAGGCGGGACAGGGTATTGACGAGCAGTACTTC.

This clonotype was seen a few times. The chain links TRBV12-3 or TRBV12-4 to TRBJ2-6, with D hard to call. V shed 5 bases and J shed 0 bases, with 20 bases lying between them. The CDR3 sequence is 19 residues long. The CDR3 loop reads CASSPGPPWWASGANVLTF. In DNA form, the CDR3 reads TGTGCCAGCAGTCCGGGCCCCCCATGGTGGGCCTCTGGGGCCAACGTCCTGACTTTC.

This clonotype was seen a few times. The chain has TRBV20-1 and TRBJ2-5, with a possible D match to TRBD2 (6 bases). Trimming shortened V by 0 bases and J by 5 bases, and 10 bases separated the two germline ends. This CDR3 comprises 13 residues. Germline CDR1 reads DFQATT; CDR2 reads SNEGSKA (reference sequence). CDR3 coding DNA: TGCAGTGCTAGAGAACTAGCCGTTGAGACCCAGTACTTC. This gives the protein CSARELAVETQYF.

This sequence joins TRBV20-1 and TRBJ2-2; 9 bases are shared with TRBD1. V lost 6 bases and J lost 5; bases outside the gene matches: 10. In germline, CDR1 is DFQATT, CDR2 SNEGSKA (reference sequence). The CDR3 is made up of 15 amino acids. CDR3 sequence reads: CSAINPTGGTGELFF. CDR3 DNA: TGCAGTGCCATTAACCCGACAGGGGGGACCGGGGAGCTGTTTTTT.

This clonotype was counted only a few times. The genes are TRBV20-1 and TRBJ1-3; D is undetermined. With 0 bases removed from V and 0 bases from J, the gap between germline ends came to 9 bases. This CDR3 spans 15 amino acids. Germline V gene data show CDR1 as DFQATT and CDR2 as SNEGSKA (reference sequence). The CDR3 DNA is TGCAGTGCTAGAGATAGGCAGCTCTCTGGAAACACCATATATTTT. Translated: CSARDRQLSGNTIYF.

The chain recombines TRBV4-1 with TRBJ2-7; TRBD1 matches 7 bases. The CDR3 runs 15 residues. CDR1 is MGHRA, CDR2 YSYEKL, per germline. J lost 0 bases, V lost 3 bases, and 5 bases had no gene match. This CDR3 reads CASSHGRDSSYEQYF. The CDR3 DNA reads as TGCGCCAGCAGCCACGGACGGGACAGCTCCTACGAGCAGTACTTC.